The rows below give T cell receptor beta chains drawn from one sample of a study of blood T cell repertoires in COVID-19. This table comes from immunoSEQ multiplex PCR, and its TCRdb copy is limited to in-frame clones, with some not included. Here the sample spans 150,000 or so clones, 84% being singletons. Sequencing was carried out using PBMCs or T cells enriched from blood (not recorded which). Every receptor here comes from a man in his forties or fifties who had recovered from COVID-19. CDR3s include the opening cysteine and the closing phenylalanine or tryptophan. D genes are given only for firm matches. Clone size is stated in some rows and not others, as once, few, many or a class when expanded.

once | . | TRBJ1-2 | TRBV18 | TGTGCCACCCTCGGTCCGGGGGGTGGAGGCTACACCTTC | CATLGPGGGGYTF
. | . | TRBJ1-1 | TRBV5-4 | TGTGCCAGCAGCTTGGCCGGAGCCATGAACACTGAAGCTTTCTTT | CASSLAGAMNTEAFF
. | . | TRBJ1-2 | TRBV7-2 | TGTGCCAGCAGCCCAGGGTTTAGCTTGACCTTC | CASSPGFSLTF
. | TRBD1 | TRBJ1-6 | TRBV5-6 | TGTGCCAGCAGCCAACAGAACAGGGGTTGGAATTCACCCCTCCACTTT | CASSQQNRGWNSPLHF
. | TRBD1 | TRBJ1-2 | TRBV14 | TGTGCCAGCAGCCAAGCGGGCAGGGGGCTTCGTGGCTACACCTTC | CASSQAGRGLRGYTF
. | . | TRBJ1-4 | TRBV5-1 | TGCGCCAGCAGCTTGGGACAACCTAATGAAAAACTGTTTTTT | CASSLGQPNEKLFF
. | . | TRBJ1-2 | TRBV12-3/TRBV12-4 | TGTGCCAGCAGTTTAGCAGGGGACTATGGCTACACCTTC | CASSLAGDYGYTF
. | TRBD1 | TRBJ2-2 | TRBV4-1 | TGCGCCAGCAGCCAGCCCGGGACAGCGAACACCGGGGAGCTGTTTTTT | CASSQPGTANTGELFF
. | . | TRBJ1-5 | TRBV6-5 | TGTGCCAGCAGGGCTCACAGAGGCAATCAGCCCCAGCATTTT | CASRAHRGNQPQHF
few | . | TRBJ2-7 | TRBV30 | TGTGCCGGAATGGACAGTGGTTACGAGCAGTACTTC | CAGMDSGYEQYF
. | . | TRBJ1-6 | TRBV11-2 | TGTGCCAGCAGCTTAGTCTGGGACACCGTTTTGTCACCCCTCCACTTT | CASSLVWDTVLSPLHF
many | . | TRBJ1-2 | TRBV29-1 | TGCAGCCCCGAAGCAGGATTCTATGGCTACACCTTC | CSPEAGFYGYTF
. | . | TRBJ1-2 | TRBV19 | TGTGCCAGTAGTATAACGGGGTCAGGAGGCTATGGCTACACCTTC | CASSITGSGGYGYTF
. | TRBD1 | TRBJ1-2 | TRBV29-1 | TGCAGCGTTCAGGGGGCGTTTTATGGCTACACCTTC | CSVQGAFYGYTF
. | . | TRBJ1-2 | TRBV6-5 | TGTGCCAGCAGGAGAGATGCTAACTATGGCTACACCTTC | CASRRDANYGYTF
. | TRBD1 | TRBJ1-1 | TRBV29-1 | TGCAGCCCAGAAGACAGGGGCACTGAAGCTTTCTTT | CSPEDRGTEAFF
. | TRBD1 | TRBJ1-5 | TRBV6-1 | TGTGCCAGCAGTGGAGCGGGACAGGGGGGAGTTCAGCCCCAGCATTTT | CASSGAGQGGVQPQHF
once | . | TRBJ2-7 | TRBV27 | TGTGCCAGCAGTTTGTCGACTCTAGCAACCTACGAGCAGTACTTC | CASSLSTLATYEQYF
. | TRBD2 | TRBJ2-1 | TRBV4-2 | TGTGCCAGCAGCCAAGATTGGACTAGCGGGGGGTCAGCGAGCTCCTACAATGAGCAGTTCTTC | CASSQDWTSGGSASSYNEQFF
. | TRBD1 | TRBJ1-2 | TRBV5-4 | TGTGCCAGCAGCGCGGGACAGGGGGACTATGGCTACACCTTC | CASSAGQGDYGYTF
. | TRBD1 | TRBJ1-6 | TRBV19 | TGTGCCAGTAGTATTCAGGGGGCGAATTCACCCCTCCACTTT | CASSIQGANSPLHF
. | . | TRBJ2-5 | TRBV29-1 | TGCAGCGTTGTCGCGGGGGCATACGCGCAGTACTTC | CSVVAGAYAQYF
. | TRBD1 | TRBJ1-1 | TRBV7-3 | TGTGCCAGCAGCTCACAGGGGGCCGACACTGAAGCTTTCTTT | CASSSQGADTEAFF
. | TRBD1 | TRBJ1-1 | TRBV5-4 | TGTGCCAGCAGCACGGGACAGGAACACACTGAAGCTTTCTTT | CASSTGQEHTEAFF
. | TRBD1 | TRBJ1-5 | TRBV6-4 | TGTGCCAGCAGTGCAACAGGGGGAAGCAATCAGCCCCAGCATTTT | CASSATGGSNQPQHF
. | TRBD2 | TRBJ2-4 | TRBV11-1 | TGTGCCAGCAGCTCCTGGGAGGGAAACATTCAGTACTTC | CASSSWEGNIQYF